The sample holds a few counts of the clone carrying this T cell receptor (beta chain). Its antigen is undetermined. Patients underwent thyroid surgery, and none had received any treatment before it. The data are from a study of metastatic and nonmetastatic thyroid tumors. About the research overall: Blood and tumor or nodule tissue repertoires from malignant and benign thyroid patients were compared. Study observations and caveats: Within blood and tumor, benign nodules reportedly had significantly lower TCR beta diversity than malignant thyroid tumors did.

TCRdb recomputed clones from the PCR reads via MiXCR. The sample shows 25,000 to 35,000 clones, less than 30% of them seen only once. Sequencing input: blood. This clonotype was obtained from a female donor with papillary thyroid cancer or a benign thyroid nodule (not recorded which). Some clones in this sample may be carry-over from other donors' samples.

Here the CDR3 reads CANSPGGGFEKLFF. DNA for the CDR3: TGTGCCAACAGCCCCGGTGGAGGTTTTGAAAAACTGTTTTTT. The chain combines TRBV12-3 or TRBV12-4 with TRBJ1-4; unclear D gene. With 10 bases removed from V and 7 bases from J, the gap between germline ends came to 19 bases. There are 14 residues in the CDR3.